The text below deals with one TCR beta chain. This clonotype was detected ten times or more. Its antigen specificity is not known. Base qualities were left out, and no much larger clone turns up one base away. The TCR beta CDR3 regions were amplified from the RNA transcripts. The TCR CDR3 was subjected to a first round of RT-PCR using the HTBI primer set and the Qiagen OneStep RT-PCR kit. The libraries were constructed in a second round of multiplex PCR and then size-selected and purified. Paired-end sequencing of the libraries was performed with 100 bp reads on an Illumina HiSeq2000. As for how the authors treated the data: SOAPnuke was used to process the raw data, with reads discarded if the reads contained adapters or uncalled bases, had a mean Phred below 15, or lacked an exact constant-primer or identifier match. COPE v1.2.5 was used to merge the high-quality paired reads, and each unique nucleotide sequence was defined as a clonotype. Clonotypes were aligned to IMGT TRBV, TRBD and TRBJ reference segments using MiTCR v1.1. Analysis was restricted to V-J combinations with a frequency above 0.0001, which covered 98% to 99.2% of repertoires. The TCS score was defined as F50 (clonal expansion) divided by E x V (chaos), with BLOSUM62-based TCRdist calculated between CDR3 peptides within each V-J. Welch's t-statistics and random forest reduced 450 to 600 V-J features to roughly 13, which were used in a naive Bayes classifier (R e1071). Using fastp at Q25 and MiXCR, TCRdb reprocessed the public reads and kept productive beta chains. Every entry covers one CDR3 protein and lists the most common genes and DNA from its rows. Here the V and J calls rest on TCRdb's processing, not on the authors' analysis. This sample lists some 720,000 distinct CDR3 sequences; 16% were detected once. The top ten clonotypes cover 8.4% of the sample.

For CDR1 and CDR2, the germline V gene lists SGHTA and FQGNSA. The junction carries 11 bases between V and J, which are trimmed by 5 bases and 7 bases respectively. Its CDR3 holds 13 amino acids, cysteine through phenylalanine. Here the CDR3 DNA is all that survives: 39 bases in frame from base 1. Stable Graves' hyperthyroidism was defined as no progression to ophthalmopathy during 18 months of follow-up. Hyperthyroidism patients were newly diagnosed, with disease duration under 2 months, and aged 18 to 65 years. Patients with uncontrolled infections, other autoimmune diseases, pregnancy or lactation were excluded. Clinical symptoms, serum thyroxine and TRAb, thyroid ultrasound, and orbital computed tomography formed the basis for the diagnoses. Ficoll-Paque density gradient centrifugation was used to isolate PBMCs from approximately 10 ml of fresh peripheral blood. Total RNA was extracted with Trizol reagent, and quality was checked on an Agilent 2100 Bioanalyzer.

The data originate from a study of T cells in Graves' hyperthyroidism and ophthalmopathy (dated by TCRdb to about 2019). A note on the overall study: Peripheral blood was sampled at the time of initial diagnosis, prior to any treatment. An independent validation cohort of around 19 hyperthyroidism patients and about 16 patients who later progressed to ophthalmopathy tested prospective prediction of ophthalmopathy. The paper reports TCR Vbeta CDR3 sequencing of some 140 peripheral blood samples: around 45 ophthalmopathy, approximately 74 hyperthyroidism and around 17 progressor patients. In addition, the study compared T-cell repertoires in thyroid tissue and in blood from about six Graves' hyperthyroidism patients. A discovery cohort of roughly 100 patients, approximately 45 with Graves' ophthalmopathy and fewer than 65 with stable Graves' hyperthyroidism, was used to find distinguishing TCR V-J signatures. The 95 to 100 discovery patients were randomly divided into training and test sets at a 7:3 ratio. Following sampling, methimazole starting at 30 mg daily was given to hyperthyroidism patients, and high-dose intravenous methylprednisolone was given to ophthalmopathy patients.

Broader findings and caveats from the paper: In validation, the model predicted progression to ophthalmopathy a median of about 6 months before onset, with about 71% sensitivity and roughly 77% specificity. Most expanded thyroid clonotypes (frequency above 0.001) were also detected in blood, a finding suggesting that blood repertoires may reflect thyroid immune responses. A model built on a 13 V-J signature distinguished ophthalmopathy from stable hyperthyroidism, reaching approximately 89% sensitivity and around 81% specificity in cross-validation and 80%/75% in testing. Sample size was not statistically predetermined, and blinding of investigators to group allocation was not performed.

The rearranged segments are TRBV7-2 and TRBJ1-4; a confident D gene designation cannot be given. Sequencing used blood. This TCR derives from a man between 18 and 35 years old with Graves' hyperthyroidism. CDR3 loop: CASSLLGREKLFF. At the DNA level, the sequence is TGTGCCAGCAGCCTTCTGGGCCGTGAAAAACTGTTTTTT.